One sample yielded the 10 T cell receptor beta chains listed below, sequenced in a study of T-cell memory formation after mild COVID-19. Via MiXCR, TCRdb re-called the 5' RACE reads, giving one row per CDR3 protein. Among 350,000 to 500,000 distinct CDR3 sequences listed, 15% to 25% were seen once. Sequenced: PBMCs or a T cell subset sorted from them (not recorded which). The receptors originated from an adult woman who had mild COVID-19 (a few samples of this study predate the infection). Cell type and time point are not known.

Regarding this clonotype: A read error may account for a junction end that differs from germline. The chain has TRBV5-1 and TRBJ2-7, with 7 bases that match TRBD1. Germline values: CDR1 SGHRS, CDR2 YFSETQ. The CDR3 spans 13 residues. The CDR3 loop is CASSTGTAYEQYF. The DNA for the CDR3 is TGTGCCAGCAGCACCGGGACAGCCTACGAGCAGTACTTC. The full variable domain, in which reference TRBV5-1 and TRBJ2-7 provide the parts outside the CDR3, is KAGVTQTPRYLIKTRGQQVTLSCSPISGHRSVSWYQQTPGQGLQFLFEYFSETQRNKGNFPGRFSGRQFSNSRSEMNVSTLELGDSALYLCASSTGTAYEQYFGPGTRLTVT.

In this sample, this clonotype turned up a few times. This chain uses TRBV7-2 with TRBJ2-5; D call uncertain. This CDR3 is built from 13 residues. Germline-derived CDR1 and CDR2 are SGHTA and FQGNSA. The V and J ends lost 3 bases and 5 bases respectively, with 10 bases between them. The CDR3 spells CASSFPHPETQYF. The CDR3 nucleotides read TGTGCCAGCAGCTTCCCCCACCCGGAGACCCAGTACTTC.

J is TRBJ2-1 and V is TRBV2, with D uncertain. V lost 4 bases and J 0 bases, leaving 10 bases between the germline ends. The V gene's germline CDR1 is SNHLY and CDR2 FYNNEI. This CDR3 region has 15 residues. The CDR3 sequence: CASSAGASSYNEQFF. The CDR3 coding sequence is TGTGCCAGCAGTGCCGGTGCCAGCTCCTACAATGAGCAGTTCTTC.

This chain links TRBV4-1 with TRBJ2-5; perhaps TRBD2 as D (5 bases). Deletions cut 2 bases from V and 3 bases from J, with 16 bases between. This CDR3 comprises 16 residues. The germline CDR1 and CDR2 sequences are MGHRA and YSYEKL. The CDR3 DNA sequence: TGCGCCAGCAGCCAATCCCCCATGCTAGCAGAAGAGACCCAGTACTTC. Amino acids: CASSQSPMLAEETQYF.

The chain uses TRBV6-2 or TRBV6-3 and TRBJ1-1; tentatively, D is TRBD1 (5 bases). The CDR3 sequence is 13 residues long. CDR1 is MNHEY, CDR2 SVGEGT, per germline. With 4 bases removed from V and 5 bases from J, the gap between germline ends came to 11 bases. CDR3 coding DNA: TGTGCCAGCAGTTTTGCAGGGAGGACTGAAGCTTTCTTT. This sequence encodes CASSFAGRTEAFF.

The chain recombines TRBV6-1 with TRBJ1-5; D possibly corresponds to TRBD1 (5 bases). Germline lookup yields CDR1 MNHNS and CDR2 SASEGT. V lost 5 bases and J 6 bases, leaving 14 bases between the germline ends. This CDR3 is built from 14 residues. CDR3 nucleotide sequence: TGTGCCAGCAGTTTTGCGCAGGGCCTTCAGCCCCAGCATTTT. Translating gives CASSFAQGLQPQHF.

This clonotype showed up just a few times. The chain recombines TRBV20-1 with TRBJ2-3; weak D call: TRBD2 (7 bases). This CDR3 spans 14 amino acids. Germline-derived CDR1 and CDR2 are DFQATT and SNEGSKA (reference sequence). V gave up 0 bases and J gave up 2 bases, with 9 bases separating them. The CDR3 nucleotides are TGCAGTGCTAGAGAGGGGGGGCCCACAGATACGCAGTATTTT. It translates to CSAREGGPTDTQYF.

This clonotype has just a few counts. The chain employs TRBV29-1 and TRBJ1-1, with unresolved D. Per germline, CDR1 SQVTM and CDR2 ANQGSEA. With 5 bases removed from V and 0 bases from J, the gap between germline ends came to 7 bases. The CDR3 consists of 12 residues. The CDR3: CSVLSMNTEAFF. The CDR3 nucleotides are TGCAGCGTTCTTAGCATGAACACTGAAGCTTTCTTT.

The chain has TRBV5-1 and TRBJ1-1; the D is unclear. This CDR3 spans 12 amino acids. Trimming took 3 bases from V and 4 from J, leaving 7 bases between them. Germline V gene lookup returns CDR1 SGHRS and CDR2 YFSETQ. The CDR3 spells CASSSSPTEAFF. CDR3 in DNA: TGCGCCAGCAGCTCCAGTCCCACTGAAGCTTTCTTT.

A few counts support this clonotype. V gene TRBV19 combines with J gene TRBJ2-4, with D unresolved. The CDR3 loop spans 10 amino acids. The germline gives CDR1 LNHDA, CDR2 SQIVND (reference sequence). V lost 3 bases, J lost 13 bases, and 7 bases lay in between. The CDR3 DNA reads TGTGCCAGTAGTATGGGAAAACAGTACTTC. This encodes CASSMGKQYF. Full variable domain (remainder filled in from reference TRBV19 and TRBJ2-4): DGGITQSPKYLFRKEGQNVTLSCEQNLNHDAMYWYRQDPGQGLRLIYYSQIVNDFQKGDIAEGYSVSREKKESFPLTVTSAQKNPTAFYLCASSMGKQYFGAGTRLSVL.